Each of the 3 T cell receptor beta chains below was sequenced from the same sample in a study of T-cell memory formation after mild COVID-19 (dated by TCRdb to the early 2020s). Libraries were made using 5' RACE. The sequencer was an Illumina NovaSeq 6000. TCRdb reworked the public reads: Q25 trimming with fastp, MiXCR clone assembly, productive beta chains retained. Rows with a matching CDR3 protein are joined into one entry that keeps the most common DNA and genes. In all, the sample holds roughly 510,000 distinct CDR3 sequences, and 15% to 20% of those were seen once. Roughly 7.8% of the sample is in the top ten clones. Sequenced: PBMCs or a T cell subset sorted from them (not recorded which). The receptors were gathered from an adult woman who had mild COVID-19 (a few samples of this study predate the infection). The sample titles of this study are shuffled in the database, so cell type and time point are left out; the donor was told from shared clones.

This clonotype was observed a handful of times. This chain links TRBV5-5 with TRBJ2-1, with D perhaps matching TRBD1 (5 bases). The V gene lost 3 bases and the J gene lost 6 bases, with 13 bases spanning the gap. The CDR3 totals 14 residues. The germline V gene has CDR1 SGHKS and CDR2 YYEKEE (reference sequence). This CDR3 is CASSSGSDVNEQFF. The CDR3 DNA sequence: TGTGCCAGCAGCTCAGGGTCGGATGTCAATGAGCAGTTCTTC.

The chain has TRBV20-1 and TRBJ2-7, with unresolved D. V lost 1 base, J lost 0 bases, and 7 bases lay in between. CDR1 and CDR2 (germline): DFQATT, SNEGSKA (reference sequence). The CDR3 is made up of 13 amino acids. The CDR3 nucleotides are TGCAGTGCTAGAGGGCCCTTCTCCTACGAGCAGTACTTC. Amino acids: CSARGPFSYEQYF.

J is TRBJ2-7 and V is TRBV21-1; the table's D call, TRBD1, has no DNA check behind it. TRBV21-1 is described as a pseudogene. The CDR3 loop spans 15 amino acids. DNA of the CDR3: TGTGCCAGCAGCAAAGAGAGGGACAGGGACCACGAGCAGTACTTC. Translated: CASSKERDRDHEQYF.